Listed here are 2 T cell receptor beta chains from one sample, sequenced in a study of cytomegalovirus exposure and HLA in healthy donors. TCRdb's table, derived via immunoSEQ multiplex PCR, lists solely in-frame clones and lacks some. The data show about 120,000 clones, 75% to 90% seen once. Input material: PBMCs. These receptors were obtained from a woman between 18 and 30 years old in good health and CMV-seronegative.

The V gene is TRBV7-9, the J gene TRBJ2-7; TRBD1 matches at 7 bases. Per the germline V gene, CDR1 is SEHNR and CDR2 is FQNEAQ (reference sequence). This CDR3 region has 17 residues. V was pared by 1 base and J by 6 bases, with 15 bases of the junction left unmatched. The CDR3 nucleotides read TGTGCCAGCAGCTTAGGTGTGCGCTCGACAGGGCGTAGCGAGCAGTACTTC. It codes for CASSLGVRSTGRSEQYF.

The chain combines TRBV19 with TRBJ1-4; the match to TRBD1 covers 8 bases. The V gene end was trimmed by 5 bases and the J gene end by 2 bases; junction bases not matched to a gene: 7. The CDR3 is 16 amino acids. The V gene's germline CDR1 is LNHDA and CDR2 SQIVND (reference sequence). The CDR3 loop is CASSFPGQGTNEKLFF. The CDR3 DNA reads TGTGCCAGTAGTTTCCCCGGACAGGGCACTAATGAAAAACTGTTTTTT.